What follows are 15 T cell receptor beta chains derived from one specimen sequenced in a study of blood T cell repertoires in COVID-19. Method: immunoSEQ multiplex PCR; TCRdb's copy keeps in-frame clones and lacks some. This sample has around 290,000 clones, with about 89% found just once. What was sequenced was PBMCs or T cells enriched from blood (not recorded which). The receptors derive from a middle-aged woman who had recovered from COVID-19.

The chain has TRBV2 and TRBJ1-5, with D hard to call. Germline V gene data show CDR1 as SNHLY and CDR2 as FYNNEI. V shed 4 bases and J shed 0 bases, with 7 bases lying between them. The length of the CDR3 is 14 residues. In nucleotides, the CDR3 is TGTGCCAGCAGTGTACGGGGTAGCAATCAGCCCCAGCATTTT. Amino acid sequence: CASSVRGSNQPQHF.

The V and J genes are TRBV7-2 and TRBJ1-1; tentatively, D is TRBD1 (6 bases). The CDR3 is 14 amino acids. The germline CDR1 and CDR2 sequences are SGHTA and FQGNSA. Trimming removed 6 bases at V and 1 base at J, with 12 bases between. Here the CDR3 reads CASRIQTGNTEAFF. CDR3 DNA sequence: TGTGCCAGCAGGATACAGACAGGGAACACTGAAGCTTTCTTT.

The CDR3 nucleotides read TGCGCCAGCAGCCTAAACCCGGGACTAGCAGCAGGTGAGCAGTTCTTC. It encodes CASSLNPGLAAGEQFF. The chain combines TRBV5-1 with TRBJ2-1, with 9 positions matching TRBD2. Germline loops: CDR1 SGHRS, CDR2 YFSETQ. This CDR3 is built from 16 residues. V lost 4 bases, J lost 9 bases, and 14 bases stayed unmatched. Drawing the rest from reference TRBV5-1 and TRBJ2-1, the complete variable domain is KAGVTQTPRYLIKTRGQQVTLSCSPISGHRSVSWYQQTPGQGLQFLFEYFSETQRNKGNFPGRFSGRQFSNSRSEMNVSTLELGDSALYLCASSLNPGLAAGEQFFGPGTRLTVL.

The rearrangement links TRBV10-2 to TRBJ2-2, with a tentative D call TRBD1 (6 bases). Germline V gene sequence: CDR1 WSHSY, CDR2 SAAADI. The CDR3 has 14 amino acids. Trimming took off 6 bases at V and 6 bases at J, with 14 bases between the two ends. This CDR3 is CASSRDNLSGELFF. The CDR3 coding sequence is TGCGCCAGCAGCCGGGACAACTTGTCCGGGGAGCTGTTTTTT.

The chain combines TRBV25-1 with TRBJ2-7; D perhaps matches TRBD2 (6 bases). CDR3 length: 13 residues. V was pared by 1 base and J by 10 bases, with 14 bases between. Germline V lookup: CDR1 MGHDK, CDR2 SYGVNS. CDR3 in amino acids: CASSESPSAIQYF. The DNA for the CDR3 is TGTGCCAGCAGTGAATCTCCTAGCGCCATCCAGTACTTC.

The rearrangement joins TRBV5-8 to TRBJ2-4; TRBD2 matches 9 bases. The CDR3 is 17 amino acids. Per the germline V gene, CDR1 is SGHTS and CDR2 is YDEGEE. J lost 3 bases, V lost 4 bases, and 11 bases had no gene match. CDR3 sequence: CASSRVGLASVKNIQYF. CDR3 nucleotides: TGTGCCAGCAGCCGGGTGGGACTAGCCTCTGTCAAAAACATTCAGTACTTC.

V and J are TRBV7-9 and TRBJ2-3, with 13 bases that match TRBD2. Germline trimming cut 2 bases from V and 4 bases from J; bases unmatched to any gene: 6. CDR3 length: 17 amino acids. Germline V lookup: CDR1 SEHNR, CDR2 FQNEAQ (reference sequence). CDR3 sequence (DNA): TGTGCCAGCAGCTTATATACTAGCGGGGGGGCCGCAGATACGCAGTATTTT. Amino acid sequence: CASSLYTSGGAADTQYF. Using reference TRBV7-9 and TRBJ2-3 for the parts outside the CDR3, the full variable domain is DTGVSQNPRHKITKRGQNVTFRCDPISEHNRLYWYRQTLGQGPEFLTYFQNEAQLEKSRLLSDRFSAERPKGSFSTLEIQRTEQGDSAMYLCASSLYTSGGAADTQYFGPGTRLTVL.

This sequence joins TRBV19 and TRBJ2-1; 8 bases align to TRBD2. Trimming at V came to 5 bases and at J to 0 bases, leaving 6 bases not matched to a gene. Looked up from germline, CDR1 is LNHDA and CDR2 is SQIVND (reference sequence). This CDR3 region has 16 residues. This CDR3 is CASSSLAGFSYNEQFF. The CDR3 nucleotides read TGTGCCAGTAGTTCCTTAGCGGGATTCTCCTACAATGAGCAGTTCTTC.

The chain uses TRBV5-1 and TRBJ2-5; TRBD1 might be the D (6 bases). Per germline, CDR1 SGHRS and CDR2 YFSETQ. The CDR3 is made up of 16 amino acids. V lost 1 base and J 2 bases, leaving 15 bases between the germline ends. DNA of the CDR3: TGCGCCAGCAGCTTGAGGGGGAATAACGCACAAGAGACCCAGTACTTC. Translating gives CASSLRGNNAQETQYF.

This chain's CDR3 is CASSDRVLVLYGYTF. DNA for the CDR3: TGTGCCAGTAGCGACAGGGTCTTAGTACTCTATGGCTACACCTTC. The V and J genes are TRBV19 and TRBJ1-2; TRBD1 aligns across 7 bases. CDR1 and CDR2 from the germline V gene are LNHDA and SQIVND (reference sequence). The CDR3 spans 15 residues. The junction had 11 bases not matched to a gene; V was cut back by 6 bases and J by 4 bases.

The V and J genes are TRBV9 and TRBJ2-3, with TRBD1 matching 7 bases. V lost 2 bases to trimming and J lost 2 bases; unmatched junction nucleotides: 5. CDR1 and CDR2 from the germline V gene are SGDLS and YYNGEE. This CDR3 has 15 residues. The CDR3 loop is CASSVLQGNTDTQYF. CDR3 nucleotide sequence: TGTGCCAGCAGCGTCCTACAGGGGAACACAGATACGCAGTATTTT. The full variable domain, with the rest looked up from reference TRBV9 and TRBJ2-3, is DSGVTQTPKHLITATGQRVTLRCSPRSGDLSVYWYQQSLDQGLQFLIQYYNGEERAKGNILERFSAQQFPDLHSELNLSSLELGDSALYFCASSVLQGNTDTQYFGPGTRLTVL.

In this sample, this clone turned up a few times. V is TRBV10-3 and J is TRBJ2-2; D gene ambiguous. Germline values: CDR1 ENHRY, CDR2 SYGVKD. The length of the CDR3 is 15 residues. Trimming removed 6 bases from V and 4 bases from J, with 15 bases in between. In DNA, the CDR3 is TGTGCCATCAGGCTTGGATCGTCGGGCACCGGGGAGCTGTTTTTT. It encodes CAIRLGSSGTGELFF.

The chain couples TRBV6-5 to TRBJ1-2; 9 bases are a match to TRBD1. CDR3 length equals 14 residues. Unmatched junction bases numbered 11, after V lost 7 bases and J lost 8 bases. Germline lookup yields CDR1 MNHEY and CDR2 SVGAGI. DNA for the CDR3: TGTGCCAGCACCTCCCCGGACAGGGGTTGGGGCTACACCTTC. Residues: CASTSPDRGWGYTF.

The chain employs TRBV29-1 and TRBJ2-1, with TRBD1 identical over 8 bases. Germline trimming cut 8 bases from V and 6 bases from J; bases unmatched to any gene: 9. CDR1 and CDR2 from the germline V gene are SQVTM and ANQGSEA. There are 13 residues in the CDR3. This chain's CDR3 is CSLGTGTGNEQFF. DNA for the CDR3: TGCAGCCTTGGGACAGGAACAGGCAATGAGCAGTTCTTC.

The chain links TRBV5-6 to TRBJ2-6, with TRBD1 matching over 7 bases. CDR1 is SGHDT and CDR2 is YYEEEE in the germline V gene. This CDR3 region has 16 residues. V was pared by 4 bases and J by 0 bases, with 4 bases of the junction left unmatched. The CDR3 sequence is CASSPDRHSGANVLTF. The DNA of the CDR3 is TGTGCCAGCAGCCCGGACAGGCACTCTGGGGCCAACGTCCTGACTTTC.